These T cell receptor beta chains were read from a single sample in a study of blood T cell repertoires in COVID-19. Profiled with immunoSEQ multiplex PCR; TCRdb holds only in-frame clones, not every one. The sample yields about 170,000 clones, over 70% seen once. The sequenced sample was PBMCs or T cells enriched from blood (not recorded which). These receptors were taken from a woman in her 50s in a cohort exposed to, infected with or recovered from COVID-19 (not recorded which). Both conserved end residues are part of each CDR3. The D gene is left open where the match is weak. Size is omitted from some rows. Given values are once, few, many or a class for expanded clones.

D,size,J,V,DNA,CDR3
TRBD1,.,TRBJ2-6,TRBV9,TGTGCCAGCAGCGTCTCAGGGCGTCCAGGGGGTTCCTCTGGGGCCAACGTCCTGACTTTC,CASSVSGRPGGSSGANVLTF
.,.,TRBJ2-1,TRBV9,TGTGCCAGGGCGGCTAAAGGAAATGAGCAGTTCTTC,CARAAKGNEQFF
.,.,TRBJ1-3,TRBV3-1/TRBV3-2,TGTGCCAGCAGCCAAGATTCCGGTAAAGGAAACACCATATATTTT,CASSQDSGKGNTIYF
TRBD1,.,TRBJ2-7,TRBV5-1,TGCGCCAGCAGCTTGTTAGGGGGCGCGCCCAACTCCTACGAGCAGTACTTC,CASSLLGGAPNSYEQYF
TRBD2,.,TRBJ2-2,TRBV11-2,TGTGCCAGGGCGGGAGGGCCTCACGGGGAGCTGTTTTTT,CARAGGPHGELFF
.,.,TRBJ2-5,TRBV6-5,TGTGCCAGCAGTACCGGAGAGACCCAGTACTTC,CASSTGETQYF
TRBD2,.,TRBJ2-7,TRBV5-4,TGTGCCAGCAGCTTATTTGGGTTGGCGGGGGGGAGGTACGAGCAGTACTTC,CASSLFGLAGGRYEQYF
.,.,TRBJ1-6,TRBV21-1,TGTGCCAGCAGCAAAAGACAGGGAATACTTTATAATTCACCCCTCCACTTT,CASSKRQGILYNSPLHF
TRBD2,.,TRBJ2-7,TRBV25-1,TGTGCCAGCAGTGCCCAGGGGACTAGCGGGGGGTTTTACGAGCAGTACTTC,CASSAQGTSGGFYEQYF
TRBD1,.,TRBJ2-7,TRBV18,TGTGCCAGCTCATCACAGGGGAACTACGAGCAGTACTTC,CASSSQGNYEQYF
.,once,TRBJ1-2,TRBV5-1,TGCGCCAGCAGCTTGGGTACAGGGTTGAACTATGGCTACACCTTC,CASSLGTGLNYGYTF
.,medium-sized,TRBJ2-7,TRBV5-4,TGTGCCAGCAGCTTACAGGGGAGGTCCTACGAGCAGTACTTC,CASSLQGRSYEQYF
TRBD1,.,TRBJ2-5,TRBV5-4,TGTGCCAGCACCATGACAGGGTGGGAGACCCAGTACTTC,CASTMTGWETQYF
.,.,TRBJ2-2,TRBV30,TGTGCCTGGAGTGTACCACAGGGTGAAACCGGGGAGCTGTTTTTT,CAWSVPQGETGELFF
.,.,TRBJ2-2,TRBV9,TGTGCCAGCAGCGTAGCTACCCGGGAAAACACCGGGGAGCTGTTTTTT,CASSVATRENTGELFF
.,.,TRBJ1-2,TRBV29-1,TGCAGCGTTGGAGCGGATGGCTACACCTTC,CSVGADGYTF
TRBD1,.,TRBJ1-5,TRBV30,TGTGCCTGGAGCCCGTCCGGTAGACAGGGAGGTCAGCCCCAGCATTTT,CAWSPSGRQGGQPQHF
.,.,TRBJ1-4,TRBV19,TGTGCCAGTAATGTGGGCAGTACTAATGAAAAACTGTTTTTT,CASNVGSTNEKLFF
TRBD2,.,TRBJ2-3,TRBV18,TGTGCCAGCTCACCCGCGACTAGCGGTAGGGATACGCAGTATTTT,CASSPATSGRDTQYF
TRBD1,.,TRBJ2-3,TRBV29-1,TGCAGCGCAGGGGGCGCGGGGAGTACGCAGTATTTT,CSAGGAGSTQYF
.,.,TRBJ1-1,TRBV11-2,TGTGCCAGCAGCTCCGTATGGGGGCCTTTCTTT,CASSSVWGPFF
.,.,TRBJ2-1,TRBV7-6,TGTGCCAGCAGCGGGGACGGACAGTGGAGCTCCTACAATGAGCAGTTCTTC,CASSGDGQWSSYNEQFF
.,.,TRBJ2-7,TRBV5-4,TGTGCCAGCAGCGTCACAGGGCAGGGTTACGAGCAGTACTTC,CASSVTGQGYEQYF
TRBD1,.,TRBJ2-1,TRBV4-3,TGCGCCAGCAGCCAAGATGCCGTGAAGGGGGCGCGGAATGAGCAGTTCTTC,CASSQDAVKGARNEQFF
TRBD1,.,TRBJ2-7,TRBV7-9,TGTGCCAGCAGCTTGCCAGGGGGCTACGAGCAGTACTTC,CASSLPGGYEQYF
TRBD1,.,TRBJ1-2,TRBV4-2,TGTGCCAGCAGCCAAGAGACAGGGGGCAAGAACTATGGCTACACCTTC,CASSQETGGKNYGYTF
.,once,TRBJ1-5,TRBV23-1,TGCGCCAGCAGTCAACCCCCTGCTTCGGGGGCCCAGCATTTT,CASSQPPASGAQHF
TRBD1,.,TRBJ1-2,TRBV19,TGTGCCAGTAGTACCTGGGACAGGACTCCGGCATATGGCTACACCTTC,CASSTWDRTPAYGYTF
TRBD1,.,TRBJ1-6,TRBV11-2,TGTGCCAGCAGCTTTTCGAGGGGGCTGAATTCACCCCTCCACTTT,CASSFSRGLNSPLHF
.,.,TRBJ1-4,TRBV28,TGTGCCAGCAGTTTAACCCCCGGGGCTAATGAAAAACTGTTTTTT,CASSLTPGANEKLFF
TRBD2,.,TRBJ2-2,TRBV24-1,TGTGCCACCAGTGATTTGTCAGGACTAGCGGGGGGTCTGAACACCGGGGAGCTGTTTTTT,CATSDLSGLAGGLNTGELFF
TRBD1,.,TRBJ1-1,TRBV5-4,TGTGCCAGCAGCCTGGGACAGGTTAACACTGAAGCTTTCTTT,CASSLGQVNTEAFF
.,.,TRBJ2-7,TRBV5-1,TGCGCCAGCAGCTTGTCAACAGGGAGCTCCTACGAGCAGTACTTC,CASSLSTGSSYEQYF
.,.,TRBJ2-1,TRBV4-1,TGCGCCAGCAGCCAAGAACCCCCCGGGGATTTCAATGAGCAGTTCTTC,CASSQEPPGDFNEQFF
TRBD1,.,TRBJ1-2,TRBV15,TGTGCCACCCAGGGGGACTATGGCTACACCTTC,CATQGDYGYTF
.,.,TRBJ2-4,TRBV11-2,TGTGCCAGCAGACCCAGAACAAAAATCGGAGCTCGGGCCAAAAACATTCAGTACTTC,CASRPRTKIGARAKNIQYF
TRBD1,once,TRBJ1-1,TRBV28,TGTGCCAGCAGTTTGGGGACAGGGCCCGATCTGGTCACTGAAGCTTTCTTT,CASSLGTGPDLVTEAFF
.,.,TRBJ2-7,TRBV2,TGTGCCAGCAGTGAACGGACAAACGAGCAGTACTTC,CASSERTNEQYF
.,.,TRBJ1-4,TRBV27,TGTGCCAGCAGTTTATGGGGCAGCCAGAATGAAAAACTGTTTTTT,CASSLWGSQNEKLFF
TRBD1,.,TRBJ2-3,TRBV7-8,TGTGCCAGCAGCTCCTCCGGGACAGGGGCAGATACGCAGTATTTT,CASSSSGTGADTQYF
TRBD1,once,TRBJ1-5,TRBV7-2,TGTGCCAGCAGCTTAGACAGGGGTATAGCTCAGCCCCAGCATTTT,CASSLDRGIAQPQHF
TRBD1,.,TRBJ2-5,TRBV5-6,TGTGCCAGCAGCTCGCTTATGGGACAGCAAGAGACCCAGTACTTC,CASSSLMGQQETQYF
TRBD2,.,TRBJ2-1,TRBV5-6,TGTGCCAGCAGCTTGGCAGCGGGACCCTACAATGAGCAGTTCTTC,CASSLAAGPYNEQFF
.,.,TRBJ2-1,TRBV28,TGTGCCAGCGGAGGCTCTGGCAATGAGCAGTTCTTC,CASGGSGNEQFF
TRBD2,.,TRBJ2-1,TRBV4-1,TGCGCCAGCAGCCAAGATACGGCGGGGGACAATGAGCAGTTCTTC,CASSQDTAGDNEQFF
TRBD2,.,TRBJ2-5,TRBV20-1,TGCAGTGCTAGTCTCGGGGGGGAAGAGACCCAGTACTTC,CSASLGGEETQYF
TRBD1,once,TRBJ1-3,TRBV6-2/TRBV6-3,TGTGCCAGCAGTTCCAACGACAGGGGATTTTACACCATATATTTT,CASSSNDRGFYTIYF
.,.,TRBJ2-4,TRBV25-1,TGTGCCAGCAGTGCCCCTTGGGGGGTCCAGTACTTC,CASSAPWGVQYF
.,once,TRBJ2-7,TRBV28,TGTGCCAGCAGTCCCCAGGGGGGTTTCACCTACGAGCAGTACTTC,CASSPQGGFTYEQYF
.,.,TRBJ2-1,TRBV28,TGTGCCAGCAGTTGGCGAGCGGCCTACAATGAGCAGTTCTTC,CASSWRAAYNEQFF
.,.,TRBJ2-3,TRBV28,TGTGCCAGCAGTTTATATATTGGGGGCTCTAGCACAGATACGCAGTATTTT,CASSLYIGGSSTDTQYF
.,.,TRBJ1-2,TRBV12-3/TRBV12-4,TGTGCCAGCAGCCTCGAGAACTATGGCTACACCTTC,CASSLENYGYTF
TRBD2,.,TRBJ2-3,TRBV2,TGTGCCAGCAGAAGACTAGCGGGGGAGGCAACAGATACGCAGTATTTT,CASRRLAGEATDTQYF
TRBD2,.,TRBJ2-3,TRBV4-1,TGCGCCAGCAGCCAAGACCCTAGCGGGATGGAAGATACGCAGTATTTT,CASSQDPSGMEDTQYF